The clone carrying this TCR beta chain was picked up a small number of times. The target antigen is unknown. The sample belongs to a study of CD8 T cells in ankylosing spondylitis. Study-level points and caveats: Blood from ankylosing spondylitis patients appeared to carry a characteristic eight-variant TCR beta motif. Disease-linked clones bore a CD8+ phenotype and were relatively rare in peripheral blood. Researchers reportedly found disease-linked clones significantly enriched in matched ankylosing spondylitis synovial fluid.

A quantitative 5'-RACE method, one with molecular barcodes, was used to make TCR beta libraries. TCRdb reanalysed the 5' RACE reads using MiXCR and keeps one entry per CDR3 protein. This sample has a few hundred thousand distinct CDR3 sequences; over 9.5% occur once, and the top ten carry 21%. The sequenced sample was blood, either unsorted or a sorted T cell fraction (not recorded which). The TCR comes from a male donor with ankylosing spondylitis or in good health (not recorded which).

CDR3 DNA sequence: TGTGCCAGTAGTATCGGACAGGGCTGGACTGAAGCTTTCTTT. Its translation is CASSIGQGWTEAFF. V gene TRBV19 combines with J gene TRBJ1-1, with 8 positions matching TRBD1. The germline V gene has CDR1 LNHDA and CDR2 SQIVND (reference sequence). The CDR3 is made up of 14 amino acids. J gave up 5 bases and V 3 bases, and 5 bases lay outside the gene matches. Full variable domain (missing parts from reference TRBV19 and TRBJ1-1): DGGITQSPKYLFRKEGQNVTLSCEQNLNHDAMYWYRQDPGQGLRLIYYSQIVNDFQKGDIAEGYSVSREKKESFPLTVTSAQKNPTAFYLCASSIGQGWTEAFFGQGTRLTVV.